This TCR beta chain comes out of a study of cytomegalovirus exposure and HLA in healthy donors. Whole-study findings and limits: The study designated roughly 160 TCR beta chains cytomegalovirus-associated.

Profiling relied on immunoSEQ multiplex PCR, and the TCRdb table lists in-frame clones only, not all of them. The sample shows approximately 120,000 clones, around 94% of them seen only once. Germline V gene sequence: CDR1 SEHNR, CDR2 FQNEAQ (reference sequence). The CDR3 extends over 15 amino acids. Trimming took 2 bases from V and 4 from J; bases not matched to a gene: 5. Concerning this clone itself: Its target is unknown.

This rearrangement joins TRBV7-9 to TRBJ2-1, with TRBD1 matching 7 bases. Sequenced: PBMCs. The clonotype originates from a woman under 30 in good health and CMV-seronegative. The DNA for the CDR3 is TGTGCCAGCAGCTTACTGGACAGGCGATACAATGAGCAGTTCTTC. It translates to CASSLLDRRYNEQFF.